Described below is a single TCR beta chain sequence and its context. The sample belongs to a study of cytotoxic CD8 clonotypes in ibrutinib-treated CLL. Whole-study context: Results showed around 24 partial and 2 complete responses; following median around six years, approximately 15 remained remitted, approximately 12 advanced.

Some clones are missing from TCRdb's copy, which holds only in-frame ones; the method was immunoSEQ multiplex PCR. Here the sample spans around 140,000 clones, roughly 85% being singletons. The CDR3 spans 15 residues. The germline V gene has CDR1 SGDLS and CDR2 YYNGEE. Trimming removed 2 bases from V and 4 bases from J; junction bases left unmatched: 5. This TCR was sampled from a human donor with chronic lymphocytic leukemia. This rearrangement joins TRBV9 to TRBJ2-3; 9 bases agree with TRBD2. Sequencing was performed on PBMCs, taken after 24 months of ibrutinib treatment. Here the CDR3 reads CASSVSGGGADTQYF. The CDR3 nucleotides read TGTGCCAGCAGCGTTAGCGGGGGAGGGGCAGATACGCAGTATTTT.